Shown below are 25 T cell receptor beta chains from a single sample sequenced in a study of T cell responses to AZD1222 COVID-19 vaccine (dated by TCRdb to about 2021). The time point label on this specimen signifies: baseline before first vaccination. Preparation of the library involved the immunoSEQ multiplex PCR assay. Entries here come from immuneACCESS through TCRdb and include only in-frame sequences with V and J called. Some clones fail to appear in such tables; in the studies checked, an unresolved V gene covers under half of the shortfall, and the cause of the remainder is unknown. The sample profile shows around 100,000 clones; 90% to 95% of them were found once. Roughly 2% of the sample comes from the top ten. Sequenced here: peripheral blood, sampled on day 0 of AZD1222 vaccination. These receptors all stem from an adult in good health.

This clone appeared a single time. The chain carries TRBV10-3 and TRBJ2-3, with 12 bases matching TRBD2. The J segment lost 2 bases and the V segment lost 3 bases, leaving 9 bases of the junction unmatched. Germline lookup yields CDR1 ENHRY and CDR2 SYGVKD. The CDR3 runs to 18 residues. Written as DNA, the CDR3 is TGTGCCATCAGTGATGGGCTAGCGGGGGGGCTGATCACAGATACGCAGTATTTT. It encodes CAISDGLAGGLITDTQYF.

The CDR3 here is CAWSVGQGLGGYTF. As DNA, the CDR3 is TGTGCCTGGAGTGTAGGCCAGGGGCTTGGCGGCTACACCTTC. The chain joins TRBV30 to TRBJ1-2, with D perhaps matching TRBD1 (6 bases). The CDR3 extends over 14 amino acids. V was clipped by 0 bases and J by 8 bases, with 16 bases between them. Per the germline V gene, CDR1 is GTSNPN and CDR2 is SVGIG (reference sequence). Based on the CDR3 plus reference TRBV30 and TRBJ1-2, the full variable domain is SQTIHQWPATLVQPVGSPLSLECTVEGTSNPNLYWYRQAAGRGLQLLFYSVGIGQISSEVPQNLSASRPQDRQFILSSKKLLLSDSGFYLCAWSVGQGLGGYTFGSGTRLTVV.

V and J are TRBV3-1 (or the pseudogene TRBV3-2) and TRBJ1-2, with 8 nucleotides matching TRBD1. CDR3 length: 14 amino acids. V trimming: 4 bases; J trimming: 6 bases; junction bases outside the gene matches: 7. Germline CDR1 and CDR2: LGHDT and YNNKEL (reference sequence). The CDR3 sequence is CASSPGGFTHGYTF. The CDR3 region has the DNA TGTGCCAGCAGCCCAGGGGGCTTCACCCATGGCTACACCTTC.

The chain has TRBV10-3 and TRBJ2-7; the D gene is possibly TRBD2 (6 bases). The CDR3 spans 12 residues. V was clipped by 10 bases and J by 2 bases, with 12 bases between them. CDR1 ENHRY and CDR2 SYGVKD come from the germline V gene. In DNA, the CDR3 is TGTGCCAGCGGGGTCAGACCCTACGAGCAGTACTTC. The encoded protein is CASGVRPYEQYF.

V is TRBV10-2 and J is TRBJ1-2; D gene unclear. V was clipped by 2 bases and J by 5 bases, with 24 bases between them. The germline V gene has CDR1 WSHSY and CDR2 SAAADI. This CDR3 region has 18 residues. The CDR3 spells CASSETGLPDGVFYGYTF. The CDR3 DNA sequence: TGCGCCAGCAGTGAGACTGGACTCCCCGACGGGGTCTTTTATGGCTACACCTTC.

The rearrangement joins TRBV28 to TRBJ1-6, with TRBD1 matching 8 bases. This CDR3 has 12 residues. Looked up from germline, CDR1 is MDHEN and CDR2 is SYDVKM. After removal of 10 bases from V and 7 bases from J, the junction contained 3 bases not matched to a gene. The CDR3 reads CATGQGNSPLHF. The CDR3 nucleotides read TGTGCCACCGGACAGGGAAATTCACCCCTCCACTTT.

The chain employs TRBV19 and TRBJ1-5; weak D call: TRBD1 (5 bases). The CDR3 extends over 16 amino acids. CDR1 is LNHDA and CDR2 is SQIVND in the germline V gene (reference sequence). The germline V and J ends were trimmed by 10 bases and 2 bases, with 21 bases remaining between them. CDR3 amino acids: CATDDPREGRNQPQHF. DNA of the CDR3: TGTGCCACCGATGACCCCAGGGAGGGCCGCAATCAGCCCCAGCATTTT.

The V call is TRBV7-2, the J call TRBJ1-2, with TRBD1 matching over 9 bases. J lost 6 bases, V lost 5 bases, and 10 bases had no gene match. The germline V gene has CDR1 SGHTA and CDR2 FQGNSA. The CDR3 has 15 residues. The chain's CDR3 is CASSLLRTGVDGYTF. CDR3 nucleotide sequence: TGTGCCAGCAGCCTCTTGCGGACAGGGGTGGATGGCTACACCTTC.

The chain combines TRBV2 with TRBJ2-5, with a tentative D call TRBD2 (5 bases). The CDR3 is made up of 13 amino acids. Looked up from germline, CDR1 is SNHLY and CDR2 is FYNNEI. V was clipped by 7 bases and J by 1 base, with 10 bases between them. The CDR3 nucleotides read TGTGCCAGCACCGGGAACACCCAAGAGACCCAGTACTTC. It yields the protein CASTGNTQETQYF.

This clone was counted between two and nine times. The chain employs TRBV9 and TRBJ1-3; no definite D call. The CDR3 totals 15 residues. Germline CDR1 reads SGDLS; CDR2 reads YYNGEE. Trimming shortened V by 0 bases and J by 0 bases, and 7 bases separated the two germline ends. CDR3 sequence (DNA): TGTGCCAGCAGCGTAGGACGGGACTCTGGAAACACCATATATTTT. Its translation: CASSVGRDSGNTIYF.

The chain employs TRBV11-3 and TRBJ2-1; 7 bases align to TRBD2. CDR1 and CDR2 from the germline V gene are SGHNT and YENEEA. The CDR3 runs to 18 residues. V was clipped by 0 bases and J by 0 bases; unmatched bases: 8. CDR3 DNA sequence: TGTGCCAGCAGCTTAGAGGCTAGCGGTCCGAGCTCCTACAATGAGCAGTTCTTC. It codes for CASSLEASGPSSYNEQFF. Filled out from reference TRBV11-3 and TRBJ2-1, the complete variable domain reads EAGVVQSPRYKIIEKKQPVAFWCNPISGHNTLYWYLQNLGQGPELLIRYENEEAVDDSQLPKDRFSAERLKGVDSTLKIQPAELGDSAVYLCASSLEASGPSSYNEQFFGPGTRLTVL.

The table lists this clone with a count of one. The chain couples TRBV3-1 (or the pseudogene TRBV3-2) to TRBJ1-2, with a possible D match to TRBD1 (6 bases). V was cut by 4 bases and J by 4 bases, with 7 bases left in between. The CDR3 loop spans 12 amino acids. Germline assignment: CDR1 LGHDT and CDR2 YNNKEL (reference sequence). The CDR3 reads CASSPQGYGYTF. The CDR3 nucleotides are TGTGCCAGCAGCCCACAGGGCTATGGCTACACCTTC.

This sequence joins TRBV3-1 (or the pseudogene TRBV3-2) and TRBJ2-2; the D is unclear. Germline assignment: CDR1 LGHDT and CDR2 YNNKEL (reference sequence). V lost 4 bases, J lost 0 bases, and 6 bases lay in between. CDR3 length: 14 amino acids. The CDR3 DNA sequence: TGTGCCAGCAGCCCTGGGCCGAACACCGGGGAGCTGTTTTTT. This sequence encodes CASSPGPNTGELFF.

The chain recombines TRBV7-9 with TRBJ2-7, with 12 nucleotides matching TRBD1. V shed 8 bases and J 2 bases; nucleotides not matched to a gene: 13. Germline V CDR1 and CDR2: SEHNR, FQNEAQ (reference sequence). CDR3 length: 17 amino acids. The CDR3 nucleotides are TGTGCCAGCTTATCCCCACCAGGGACAGGGGGCGCCTACGAGCAGTACTTC. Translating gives CASLSPPGTGGAYEQYF. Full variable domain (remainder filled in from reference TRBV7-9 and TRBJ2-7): DTGVSQNPRHKITKRGQNVTFRCDPISEHNRLYWYRQTLGQGPEFLTYFQNEAQLEKSRLLSDRFSAERPKGSFSTLEIQRTEQGDSAMYLCASLSPPGTGGAYEQYFGPGTRLTVT.

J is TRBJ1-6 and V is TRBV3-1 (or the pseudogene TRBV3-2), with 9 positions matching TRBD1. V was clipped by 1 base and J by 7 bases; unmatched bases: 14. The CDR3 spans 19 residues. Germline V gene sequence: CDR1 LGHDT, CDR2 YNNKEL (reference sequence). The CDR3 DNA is TGTGCCAGCAGCCAAGCCCGGGGACAGGGCCCACCGCTAAATTCACCCCTCCACTTT. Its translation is CASSQARGQGPPLNSPLHF.

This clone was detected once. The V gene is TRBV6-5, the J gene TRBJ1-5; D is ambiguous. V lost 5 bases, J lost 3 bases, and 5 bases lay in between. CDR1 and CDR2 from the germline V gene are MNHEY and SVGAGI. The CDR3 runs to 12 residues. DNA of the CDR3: TGTGCCAGCAGTACGTACAATCAGCCCCAGCATTTT. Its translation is CASSTYNQPQHF.

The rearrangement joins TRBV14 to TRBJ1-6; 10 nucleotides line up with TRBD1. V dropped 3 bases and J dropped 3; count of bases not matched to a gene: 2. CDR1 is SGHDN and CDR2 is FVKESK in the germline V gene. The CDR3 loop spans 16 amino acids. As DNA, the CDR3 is TGTGCCAGCAGCCAGCGGACAGGGGGCTATAATTCACCCCTCCACTTT. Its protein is CASSQRTGGYNSPLHF.

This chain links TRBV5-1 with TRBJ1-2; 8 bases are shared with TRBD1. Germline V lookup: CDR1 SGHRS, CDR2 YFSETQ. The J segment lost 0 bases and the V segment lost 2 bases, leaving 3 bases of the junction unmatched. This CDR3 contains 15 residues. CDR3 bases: TGCGCCAGCAGCTTCTCGGGACAGGCTAACTATGGCTACACCTTC. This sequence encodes CASSFSGQANYGYTF.

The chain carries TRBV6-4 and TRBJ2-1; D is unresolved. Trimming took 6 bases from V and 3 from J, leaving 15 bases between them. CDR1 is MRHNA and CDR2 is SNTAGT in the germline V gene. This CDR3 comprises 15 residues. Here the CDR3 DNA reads TGTGCCAGCAGCCAGACGATATTAGACTACAATGAGCAGTTCTTC. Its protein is CASSQTILDYNEQFF.

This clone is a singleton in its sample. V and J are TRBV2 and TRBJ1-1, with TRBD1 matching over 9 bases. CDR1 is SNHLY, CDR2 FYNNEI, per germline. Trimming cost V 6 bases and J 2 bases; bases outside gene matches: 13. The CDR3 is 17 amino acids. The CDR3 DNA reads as TGTGCCAGCAGATTCTCGGGAGGGGACAGGGTCAACACTGAAGCTTTCTTT. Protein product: CASRFSGGDRVNTEAFF.

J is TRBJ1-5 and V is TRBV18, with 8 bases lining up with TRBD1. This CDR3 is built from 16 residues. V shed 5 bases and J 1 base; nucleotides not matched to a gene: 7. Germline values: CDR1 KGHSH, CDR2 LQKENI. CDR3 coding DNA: TGTGCCAGCTCATTCCAGGGGGCGCGGAGCAATCAGCCCCAGCATTTT. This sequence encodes CASSFQGARSNQPQHF.

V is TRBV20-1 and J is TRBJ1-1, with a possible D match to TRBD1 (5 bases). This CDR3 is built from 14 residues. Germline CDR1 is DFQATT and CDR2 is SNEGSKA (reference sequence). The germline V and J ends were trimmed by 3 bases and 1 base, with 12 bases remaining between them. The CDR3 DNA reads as TGCAGTGCTAGTAGGATAGGGACGAACACTGAAGCTTTCTTT. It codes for CSASRIGTNTEAFF.

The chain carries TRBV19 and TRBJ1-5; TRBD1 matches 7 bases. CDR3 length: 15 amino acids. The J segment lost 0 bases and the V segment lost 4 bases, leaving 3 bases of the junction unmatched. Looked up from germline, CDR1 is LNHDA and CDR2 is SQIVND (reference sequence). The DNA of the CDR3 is TGTGCCAGTAGTACGACAGGGTATAGCAATCAGCCCCAGCATTTT. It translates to CASSTTGYSNQPQHF.

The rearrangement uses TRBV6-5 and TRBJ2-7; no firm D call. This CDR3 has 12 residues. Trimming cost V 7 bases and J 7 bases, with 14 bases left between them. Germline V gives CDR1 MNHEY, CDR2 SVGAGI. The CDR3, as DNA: TGTGCCAGCACCCGGGTTCCGGGTGAGCAGTACTTC. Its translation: CASTRVPGEQYF.

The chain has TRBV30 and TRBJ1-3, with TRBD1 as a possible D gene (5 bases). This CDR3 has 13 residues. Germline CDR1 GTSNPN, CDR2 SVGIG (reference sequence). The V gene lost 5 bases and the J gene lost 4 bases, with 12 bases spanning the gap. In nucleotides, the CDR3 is TGTGCCTGGGAGAGGACAAAGGGAAACACCATATATTTT. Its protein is CAWERTKGNTIYF.